The 10 T cell receptor beta chains in this list originate from one sample, sequenced in a study of cytomegalovirus exposure and HLA in healthy donors. 60 Vbeta and 13 Jbeta primers were used in PCR. Profiled with immunoSEQ multiplex PCR; TCRdb holds only in-frame clones, not every one. The table includes about 62,000 clones, 75% detected once. Material: PBMCs. Receptors were obtained from a man aged 60-69 years in good health and CMV-seropositive.

This clone was seen a few times. V is TRBV7-2 and J is TRBJ1-5; no reliable D call. V was shortened by 2 bases and J by 1 base, with 9 bases between the two germline ends. CDR3 length: 15 amino acids. CDR1 and CDR2 (germline): SGHTA, FQGNSA. CDR3 region: CASSLSSTSNQPQHF. Written as DNA, the CDR3 is TGTGCCAGCAGCTTAAGCTCTACGAGCAATCAGCCCCAGCATTTT.

V gene TRBV5-1 combines with J gene TRBJ1-1; D ambiguous. With 0 bases removed from V and 0 bases from J, the gap between germline ends came to 12 bases. Germline V gene sequence: CDR1 SGHRS, CDR2 YFSETQ. The CDR3 spans 16 residues. DNA of the CDR3: TGCGCCAGCAGCTTGGTTGGTGATAGTTTGAACACTGAAGCTTTCTTT. This gives the protein CASSLVGDSLNTEAFF.

This chain uses TRBV29-1 with TRBJ2-1; 7 bases align to TRBD2. Germline loops: CDR1 SQVTM, CDR2 ANQGSEA. The CDR3 covers 15 residues. J lost 7 bases, V lost 4 bases, and 13 bases had no gene match. This CDR3 reads CSVGGLGGPTNEQFF. Written as DNA, the CDR3 is TGCAGCGTTGGGGGTCTGGGAGGGCCGACGAATGAGCAGTTCTTC.

This clone appeared a few times. The chain has TRBV6-5 and TRBJ2-7; 11 positions agree with TRBD2. This CDR3 is 16 amino acids long. Germline trimming cut 1 base from V and 2 bases from J; bases unmatched to any gene: 4. Germline-derived CDR1 and CDR2 are MNHEY and SVGAGI. This chain's CDR3 is CASSYLRLAGPYEQYF. In DNA, the CDR3 is TGTGCCAGCAGTTACTTGAGACTAGCGGGACCCTACGAGCAGTACTTC.

This rearrangement joins TRBV6-5 to TRBJ2-2, with 9 bases fitting TRBD2. V lost 2 bases, J lost 5 bases, and 3 bases stayed unmatched. Germline values: CDR1 MNHEY, CDR2 SVGAGI. CDR3 size: 15 residues. The chain's CDR3 is CASSYELAGTGELFF. The DNA for the CDR3 is TGTGCCAGCAGTTACGAGCTAGCGGGAACCGGGGAGCTGTTTTTT.

The table lists this clone with a few counts. The V call is TRBV5-6, the J call TRBJ1-2, with TRBD1 as a possible D gene (5 bases). Between the trimmed V and J ends, which lost 4 bases and 10 bases, there was a span of 20 bases. Germline CDR1 SGHDT, CDR2 YYEEEE. The length of the CDR3 is 14 residues. The CDR3 sequence: CASSTRGRGLYYTF. CDR3 in DNA: TGTGCCAGCAGCACCCGGGGGAGGGGACTATACTACACCTTC.

V is TRBV11-3 and J is TRBJ2-1, with 9 bases matching TRBD1. The trim removed 3 bases at V and 7 bases at J, leaving 7 bases unmatched. Germline assignment: CDR1 SGHNT and CDR2 YENEEA. This CDR3 has 15 residues. The CDR3 loop reads CASSFKGQGRNEQFF. Here the CDR3 DNA reads TGTGCCAGCAGCTTCAAGGGACAGGGTAGAAATGAGCAGTTCTTC. The whole variable domain, remainder taken from reference TRBV11-3 and TRBJ2-1, is EAGVVQSPRYKIIEKKQPVAFWCNPISGHNTLYWYLQNLGQGPELLIRYENEEAVDDSQLPKDRFSAERLKGVDSTLKIQPAELGDSAVYLCASSFKGQGRNEQFFGPGTRLTVL.

V is TRBV5-6 and J is TRBJ1-4; 12 positions match TRBD1. V gave up 5 bases and J gave up 1 base; unmatched junction bases: 6. The germline V gene has CDR1 SGHDT and CDR2 YYEEEE. This CDR3 is built from 17 residues. The CDR3 here is CASSRDRGLETNEKLFF. In DNA, the CDR3 is TGTGCCAGCAGTCGGGACAGGGGGCTCGAAACTAATGAAAAACTGTTTTTT.

The genes are TRBV11-2 and TRBJ2-1; possible D gene TRBD2, 5 bases. The CDR3 spans 15 residues. The ends were cut back, 4 bases at V and 1 base at J, with 11 bases in the middle. CDR1 and CDR2 (germline): SGHAT, FQNNGV. The CDR3 reads CASSSPRGSYNEQFF. The CDR3 bases are TGTGCCAGCAGCTCCCCGAGAGGGTCCTACAATGAGCAGTTCTTC.

A few counts support this clone. The V and J genes are TRBV5-4 and TRBJ1-1, with TRBD1 as a possible D gene (6 bases). V was cut by 0 bases and J by 0 bases, with 9 bases left in between. Germline CDR1 reads SGHNT; CDR2 reads YYREEE (reference sequence). This CDR3 has 15 amino acids. CDR3 amino acids: CASSLAGQLNTEAFF. Here the CDR3 DNA reads TGTGCCAGCAGCTTGGCGGGACAATTGAACACTGAAGCTTTCTTT.